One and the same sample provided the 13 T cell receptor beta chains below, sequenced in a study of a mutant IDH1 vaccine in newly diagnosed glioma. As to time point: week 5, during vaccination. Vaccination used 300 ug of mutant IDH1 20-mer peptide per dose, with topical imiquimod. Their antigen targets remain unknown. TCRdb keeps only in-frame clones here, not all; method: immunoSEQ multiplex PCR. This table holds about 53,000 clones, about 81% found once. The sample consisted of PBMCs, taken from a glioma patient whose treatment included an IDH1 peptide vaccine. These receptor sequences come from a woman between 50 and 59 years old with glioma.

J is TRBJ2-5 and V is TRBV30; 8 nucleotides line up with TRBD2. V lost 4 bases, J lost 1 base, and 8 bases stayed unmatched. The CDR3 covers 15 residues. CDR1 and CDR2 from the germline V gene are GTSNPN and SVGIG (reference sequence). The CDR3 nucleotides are TGTGCCTGGAATCAAGCGGGGGCTCTCCAAGAGACCCAGTACTTC. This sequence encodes CAWNQAGALQETQYF. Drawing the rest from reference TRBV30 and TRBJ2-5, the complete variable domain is SQTIHQWPATLVQPVGSPLSLECTVEGTSNPNLYWYRQAAGRGLQLLFYSVGIGQISSEVPQNLSASRPQDRQFILSSKKLLLSDSGFYLCAWNQAGALQETQYFGPGTRLLVL.

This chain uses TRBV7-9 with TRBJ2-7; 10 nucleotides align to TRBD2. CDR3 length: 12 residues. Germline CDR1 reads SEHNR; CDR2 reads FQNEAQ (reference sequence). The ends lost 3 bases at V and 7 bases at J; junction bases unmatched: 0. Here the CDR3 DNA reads TGTGCCAGCAGCTTGACTAGCGGGGAGCAGTACTTC. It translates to CASSLTSGEQYF.

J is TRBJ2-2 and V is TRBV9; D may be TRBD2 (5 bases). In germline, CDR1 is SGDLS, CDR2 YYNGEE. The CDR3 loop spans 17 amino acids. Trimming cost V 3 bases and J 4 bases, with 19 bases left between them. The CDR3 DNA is TGTGCCAGCAGCGCAAGCGGAAGGCCAGCGACCACCGGGGAGCTGTTTTTT. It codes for CASSASGRPATTGELFF.

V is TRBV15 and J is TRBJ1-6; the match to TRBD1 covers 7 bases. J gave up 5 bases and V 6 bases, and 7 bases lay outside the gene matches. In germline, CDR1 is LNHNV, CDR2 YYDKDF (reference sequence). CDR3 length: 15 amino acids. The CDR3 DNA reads TGTGCCACCAGGCTGGGGGGGACAGATAATTCACCCCTCCACTTT. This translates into CATRLGGTDNSPLHF.

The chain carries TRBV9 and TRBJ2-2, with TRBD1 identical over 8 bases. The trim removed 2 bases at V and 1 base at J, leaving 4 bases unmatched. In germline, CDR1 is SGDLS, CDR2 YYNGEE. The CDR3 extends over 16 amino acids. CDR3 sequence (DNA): TGTGCCAGCAGCGTCATGGGGACAGGGAACACCGGGGAGCTGTTTTTT. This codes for CASSVMGTGNTGELFF.

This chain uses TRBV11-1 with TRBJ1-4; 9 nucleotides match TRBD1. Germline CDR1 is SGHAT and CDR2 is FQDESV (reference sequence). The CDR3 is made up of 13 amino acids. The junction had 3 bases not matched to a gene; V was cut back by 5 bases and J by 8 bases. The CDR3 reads CASSPDRGEKLFF. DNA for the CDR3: TGTGCCAGCAGCCCGGACAGGGGCGAAAAACTGTTTTTT. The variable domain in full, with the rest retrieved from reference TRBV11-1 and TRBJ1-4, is EAEVAQSPRYKITEKSQAVAFWCDPISGHATLYWYRQILGQGPELLVQFQDESVVDDSQLPKDRFSAERLKGVDSTLKIQPAELGDSAMYLCASSPDRGEKLFFGSGTQLSVL.

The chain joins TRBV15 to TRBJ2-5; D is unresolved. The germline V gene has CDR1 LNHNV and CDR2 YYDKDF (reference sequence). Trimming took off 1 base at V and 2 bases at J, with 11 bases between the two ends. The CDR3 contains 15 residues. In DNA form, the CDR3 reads TGTGCCACCAGCAGAGCTGCAGGCGGACAAGAGACCCAGTACTTC. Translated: CATSRAAGGQETQYF.

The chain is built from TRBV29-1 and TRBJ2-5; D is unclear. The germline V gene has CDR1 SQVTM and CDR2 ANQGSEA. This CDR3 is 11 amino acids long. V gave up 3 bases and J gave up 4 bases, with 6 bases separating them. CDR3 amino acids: CSVDPGETQYF. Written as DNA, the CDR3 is TGCAGCGTTGACCCGGGAGAGACCCAGTACTTC.

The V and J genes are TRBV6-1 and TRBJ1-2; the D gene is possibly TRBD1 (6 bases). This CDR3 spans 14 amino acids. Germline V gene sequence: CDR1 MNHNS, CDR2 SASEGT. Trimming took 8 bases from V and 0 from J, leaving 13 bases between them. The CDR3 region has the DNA TGTGCCAGCGGAGGGGGGGATTCTAACTATGGCTACACCTTC. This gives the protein CASGGGDSNYGYTF.

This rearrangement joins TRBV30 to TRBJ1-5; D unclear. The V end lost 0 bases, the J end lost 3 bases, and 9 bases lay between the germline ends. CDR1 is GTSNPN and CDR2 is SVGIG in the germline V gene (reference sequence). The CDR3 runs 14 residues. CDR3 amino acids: CAWSVREDNQPQHF. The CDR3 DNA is TGTGCCTGGAGTGTGCGGGAGGACAATCAGCCCCAGCATTTT.

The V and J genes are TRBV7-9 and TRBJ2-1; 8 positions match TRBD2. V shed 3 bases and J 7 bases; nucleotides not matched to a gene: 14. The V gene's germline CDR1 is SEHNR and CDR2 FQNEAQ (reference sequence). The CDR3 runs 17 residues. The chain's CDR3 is CASSFSVKGTSMNEQFF. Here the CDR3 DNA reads TGTGCCAGCAGCTTTAGTGTCAAGGGGACTAGTATGAATGAGCAGTTCTTC.

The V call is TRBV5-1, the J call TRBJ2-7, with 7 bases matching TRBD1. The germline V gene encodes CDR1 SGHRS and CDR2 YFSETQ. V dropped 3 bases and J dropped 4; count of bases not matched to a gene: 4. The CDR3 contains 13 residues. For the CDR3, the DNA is TGCGCCAGCAGCTGGGACAGTGGGTACGAGCAGTACTTC. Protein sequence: CASSWDSGYEQYF. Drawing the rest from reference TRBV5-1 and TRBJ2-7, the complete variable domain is KAGVTQTPRYLIKTRGQQVTLSCSPISGHRSVSWYQQTPGQGLQFLFEYFSETQRNKGNFPGRFSGRQFSNSRSEMNVSTLELGDSALYLCASSWDSGYEQYFGPGTRLTVT.

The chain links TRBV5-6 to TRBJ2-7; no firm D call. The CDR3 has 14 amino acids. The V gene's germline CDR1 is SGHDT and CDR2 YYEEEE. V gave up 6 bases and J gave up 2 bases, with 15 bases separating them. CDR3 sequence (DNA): TGTGCCAGCAACGGGCCTGGGTCCACCTACGAGCAGTACTTC. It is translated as CASNGPGSTYEQYF.